This T cell receptor (beta chain) was sequenced for a study of human versus mouse CDR3 diversity and MHC coevolution. Study context: Between about 0.6 x 10^7 and 1.6 x 10^7 valid reads came from each sample. Overall study results and limits: Humans had the largest estimated TCR beta repertoire, 1.5 million or so clonotypes.

Profiled with immunoSEQ multiplex PCR; TCRdb holds only in-frame clones, not every one. The sample consists of approximately 81,000 clones, 90% to 95% of them appearing once. With regard to this clone: The antigen remains unidentified.

V was clipped by 7 bases and J by 5 bases, with 9 bases between them. This CDR3 has 12 residues. The germline gives CDR1 SGHTA, CDR2 FQGNSA. The rearrangement joins TRBV7-2 to TRBJ2-1, with D perhaps TRBD2 (5 bases). Sequenced sample: naive CD4+ T cells from blood. Subset: CD45RO-negative CD62L-positive naive CD4 T cells. This clonotype was obtained from a person between 25 and 75 years old in good health. The CDR3 protein is CASTDGDNEQFF. The CDR3 DNA sequence: TGTGCCAGCACCGACGGGGACAATGAGCAGTTCTTC.